A single sample gave rise to the 27 T cell receptor beta chains below, sequenced in a study of graft-versus-host responses after intestinal transplantation (dated by TCRdb to the early 2020s). The library was prepared using the immunoSEQ multiplex PCR assay. TCRdb limited this immuneACCESS table to in-frame rearrangements with V and J called. A share of clones is missing; checked studies link under half to unresolved V genes, and the rest is unexplained. The sample table holds some 100,000 clones, of which roughly 90% were seen once. Less than 0.08% of the sample rests with the top ten. Taken with the paper, the label for time point translates to: cells obtained before transplantation from donor or recipient. The antigens of these receptors remain unknown. The sample here was unstimulated CD8+ T cells sorted from spleen or lymph node cells, taken before transplant. The receptors were gathered from a human donor who was the organ donor for an intestinal transplant.

This chain connects TRBV12-5 to TRBJ2-7, with 8 bases matching TRBD2. The CDR3 runs to 22 residues. V was clipped by 3 bases and J by 3 bases; unmatched bases: 28. From germline, CDR1 is LGHNT and CDR2 FRNRAP. DNA for the CDR3: TGTGCTAGTGGTTTTTCTGTAGCCTTAGCGGGACAAAATTCCCCCCAAGACTACGAGCAGTACTTC. As protein: CASGFSVALAGQNSPQDYEQYF.

The genes are TRBV9 and TRBJ1-4, with D perhaps matching TRBD1 (6 bases). CDR1 and CDR2 from the germline V gene are SGDLS and YYNGEE. V lost 3 bases and J 8 bases, leaving 20 bases between the germline ends. CDR3 size: 16 residues. This CDR3 is CASSANRELAIEKLFF. The CDR3 DNA sequence: TGTGCCAGCAGCGCGAACAGGGAGTTGGCAATAGAAAAACTGTTTTTT. The full variable domain, in which reference TRBV9 and TRBJ1-4 provide the parts outside the CDR3, is DSGVTQTPKHLITATGQRVTLRCSPRSGDLSVYWYQQSLDQGLQFLIQYYNGEERAKGNILERFSAQQFPDLHSELNLSSLELGDSALYFCASSANRELAIEKLFFGSGTQLSVL.

CDR3 in DNA: TGCGCCCGACCGACCGACAGGGCAAACGCCTACGAGCAGTACTTC. It yields the protein CARPTDRANAYEQYF. V usage is TRBV4-1 and J usage is TRBJ2-7, with 7 bases lining up with TRBD1. Trimming took 11 bases from V and 2 from J; bases not matched to a gene: 15. Germline CDR1 and CDR2: MGHRA and YSYEKL. The CDR3 consists of 15 residues.

V and J are TRBV5-4 and TRBJ2-1; D might be TRBD1 (6 bases). V dropped 4 bases and J dropped 6 bases, with 8 bases sitting between them. Per the germline V gene, CDR1 is SGHNT and CDR2 is YYREEE (reference sequence). The CDR3 runs to 12 residues. CDR3 in DNA: TGTGCCAGCAGCCCACAGGGCAATGAGCAGTTCTTC. This gives the protein CASSPQGNEQFF. Looking up the rest from reference TRBV5-4 and TRBJ2-1 gives the full variable domain: ETGVTQSPTHLIKTRGQQVTLRCSSQSGHNTVSWYQQALGQGPQFIFQYYREEENGRGNFPPRFSGLQFPNYSSELNVNALELDDSALYLCASSPQGNEQFFGPGTRLTVL.

The chain is built from TRBV7-3 and TRBJ1-2; D not resolved. The CDR3 spans 13 residues. V dropped 0 bases and J dropped 4 bases, with 6 bases sitting between them. The germline V gene encodes CDR1 SGHTA and CDR2 FQGTGA. The CDR3 DNA reads as TGTGCCAGCAGCTTAACCACTGGCTATGGCTACACCTTC. This translates into CASSLTTGYGYTF.

The rearrangement links TRBV30 to TRBJ1-1, with a weak D call TRBD1 (6 bases). The germline V and J ends were trimmed by 5 bases and 2 bases, with 21 bases remaining between them. The CDR3 has 16 amino acids. The germline V gene has CDR1 GTSNPN and CDR2 SVGIG (reference sequence). In DNA, the CDR3 is TGTGCCTGGGGGAGCGACAGGTCCTACCTAAACACTGAAGCTTTCTTT. This sequence encodes CAWGSDRSYLNTEAFF.

The chain uses TRBV19 and TRBJ1-2; 9 bases agree with TRBD1. Germline values: CDR1 LNHDA, CDR2 SQIVND (reference sequence). J was trimmed by 5 bases and V by 5 bases; bases with no gene match: 3. The CDR3 spans 13 residues. CDR3 nucleotides: TGTGCCAGTAGTTTGGACAGGGGTTATGGCTACACCTTC. Its protein product is CASSLDRGYGYTF.

This sequence joins TRBV9 and TRBJ2-1, with TRBD2 matching over 11 bases. This CDR3 region has 14 residues. V shed 3 bases and J 7 bases; nucleotides not matched to a gene: 3. Germline assignment: CDR1 SGDLS and CDR2 YYNGEE. The CDR3 loop reads CASSDTSGRNEQFF. CDR3 nucleotide sequence: TGTGCCAGCAGCGACACTAGCGGGAGAAATGAGCAGTTCTTC. Drawing the rest from reference TRBV9 and TRBJ2-1, the complete variable domain is DSGVTQTPKHLITATGQRVTLRCSPRSGDLSVYWYQQSLDQGLQFLIQYYNGEERAKGNILERFSAQQFPDLHSELNLSSLELGDSALYFCASSDTSGRNEQFFGPGTRLTVL.

The CDR3 loop reads CASSSPGAYEQYF. The CDR3, as DNA: TGTGCCAGCAGTTCCCCAGGGGCCTACGAGCAGTACTTC. The chain links TRBV28 to TRBJ2-7; a weak D match, TRBD1 (6 bases). V was pared by 4 bases and J by 2 bases, with 9 bases between. The germline CDR1 and CDR2 sequences are MDHEN and SYDVKM. The CDR3 has 13 amino acids.

This clone was found a few times. The chain couples TRBV6-4 to TRBJ2-6, with 7 bases identical to TRBD2. The CDR3 has 15 residues. Germline loops: CDR1 MRHNA, CDR2 SNTAGT. Trimming at V came to 4 bases and at J to 0 bases, leaving 0 bases not matched to a gene. Here the CDR3 reads CASSASGSGANVLTF. The DNA of the CDR3 is TGTGCCAGCAGTGCTAGCGGCTCTGGGGCCAACGTCCTGACTTTC.

The chain uses TRBV7-9 and TRBJ1-2, with D possibly being TRBD1 (5 bases). The CDR3 consists of 17 residues. Between the trimmed V and J ends, which lost 0 bases and 5 bases, there was a span of 19 bases. Germline V CDR1 and CDR2: SEHNR, FQNEAQ (reference sequence). CDR3 sequence (DNA): TGTGCCAGCAGCTTAGCGGGAGGGGCAGAGTCTTTATATGGCTACACCTTC. This sequence encodes CASSLAGGAESLYGYTF.

The gene calls are TRBV10-3 and TRBJ2-5; unclear D gene. Trimming left V 4 bases short and J 7 bases short, with 13 bases between. The CDR3 is 13 residues long. In germline, CDR1 is ENHRY, CDR2 SYGVKD. CDR3 sequence reads: CAISVIPRGTQYF. In DNA form, the CDR3 reads TGTGCCATCAGTGTTATCCCGCGTGGGACCCAGTACTTC.

The V call is TRBV5-1, the J call TRBJ2-1; 7 nucleotides agree with TRBD1. Germline assignment: CDR1 SGHRS and CDR2 YFSETQ. The V and J ends lost 0 bases and 9 bases, in that order; junction bases with no gene match: 9. The CDR3 runs to 15 residues. CDR3 DNA sequence: TGCGCCAGCAGCTTGGCCCAGGGACAGCTAACTGAGCAGTTCTTC. It translates to CASSLAQGQLTEQFF.

This rearrangement joins TRBV2 to TRBJ2-2, with 9 bases matching TRBD2. V gave up 10 bases and J gave up 4 bases; unmatched junction bases: 13. The CDR3 spans 16 residues. Looked up from germline, CDR1 is SNHLY and CDR2 is FYNNEI. In DNA, the CDR3 is TGTGCCATATACGGGGGCGGGGGGGCCCTCACCGGGGAGCTGTTTTTT. Translation: CAIYGGGGALTGELFF.

The chain combines TRBV4-2 with TRBJ2-3; 14 positions agree with TRBD2. The CDR3 covers 19 residues. CDR1 is LGHNA, CDR2 YNFKEQ, per germline. The V segment lost 2 bases and the J segment 0 bases; nucleotides outside the gene matches: 7. The CDR3 bases are TGTGCCAGCAGCCAAATCGGACTAGCGGGGGGCCGTAGCACAGATACGCAGTATTTT. This gives the protein CASSQIGLAGGRSTDTQYF.

The rearrangement uses TRBV6-5 and TRBJ1-5; D gene ambiguous. This CDR3 comprises 13 residues. The germline V gene has CDR1 MNHEY and CDR2 SVGAGI. The V end was cut by 4 bases, the J end by 4 bases, with 8 bases between. The CDR3 sequence is CASSSFPNQPQHF. The CDR3 DNA is TGTGCCAGCAGTTCCTTCCCGAATCAGCCCCAGCATTTT.

This sequence joins TRBV28 and TRBJ2-6, with no clear D. Germline CDR1 is MDHEN and CDR2 is SYDVKM. CDR3 length: 16 amino acids. V lost 1 base and J lost 3, with 10 bases in between. In nucleotides, the CDR3 is TGTGCCAGCAGTTTATCCCTAGGCAGTGGGGCCAACGTCCTGACTTTC. It is translated as CASSLSLGSGANVLTF.

V usage is TRBV4-1 and J usage is TRBJ1-1, with TRBD1 matching 8 bases. The CDR3 length is 14 residues. The V and J ends lost 2 bases and 5 bases, in that order; junction bases with no gene match: 4. The germline CDR1 and CDR2 sequences are MGHRA and YSYEKL. DNA of the CDR3: TGCGCCAGCAGCCAATTGACAGGGGTTACTGAAGCTTTCTTT. It translates to CASSQLTGVTEAFF.

The CDR3 nucleotides read TGTGCCAGCAGCCCTCAGGGACAGGGTACCCAGTACTTC. Translated, it gives CASSPQGQGTQYF. The chain is built from TRBV9 and TRBJ2-5, with TRBD1 matching 9 bases. Germline V lookup: CDR1 SGDLS, CDR2 YYNGEE. Unmatched junction bases numbered 6, after V lost 4 bases and J lost 8 bases. This CDR3 spans 13 amino acids.

Here the CDR3 reads CASSQDGGARPSGANVLTF. The CDR3 DNA follows: TGTGCCAGCAGCCAAGATGGGGGGGCCCGGCCCTCTGGGGCCAACGTCCTGACTTTC. The V gene is TRBV14, the J gene TRBJ2-6, with D possibly TRBD2 on 7 matching bases. Germline V gene data show CDR1 as SGHDN and CDR2 as FVKESK. The V end was cut by 0 bases, the J end by 0 bases, with 15 bases between. This CDR3 contains 19 residues. The entire variable domain, with the rest obtained from reference TRBV14 and TRBJ2-6, is as follows: EAGVTQFPSHSVIEKGQTVTLRCDPISGHDNLYWYRRVMGKEIKFLLHFVKESKQDESGMPNNRFLAERTGGTYSTLKVQPAELEDSGVYFCASSQDGGARPSGANVLTFGAGSRLTVL.

The chain is built from TRBV7-6 and TRBJ1-5, with D possibly TRBD1 on 6 matching bases. CDR3 length equals 16 residues. Germline V gene data show CDR1 as SGHVS and CDR2 as FNYEAQ. The V end was cut by 5 bases, the J end by 3 bases, with 17 bases between. The CDR3 DNA is TGTGCCAGCAGCCAGATTCCGGACAGCCCCAATCAGCCCCAGCATTTT. Its translation: CASSQIPDSPNQPQHF. Supplemented by reference TRBV7-6 and TRBJ1-5, the full variable domain reads GAGVSQSPRYKVTKRGQDVALRCDPISGHVSLYWYRQALGQGPEFLTYFNYEAQQDKSGLPNDRFSAERPEGSISTLTIQRTEQRDSAMYRCASSQIPDSPNQPQHFGDGTRLSIL.

The chain couples TRBV6-5 to TRBJ2-1; no reliable D call. The V end was cut by 0 bases, the J end by 6 bases, with 6 bases between. Germline loops: CDR1 MNHEY, CDR2 SVGAGI. The CDR3 has 13 residues. The CDR3 is CASSYSQLNEQFF. The CDR3 DNA sequence: TGTGCCAGCAGTTACTCCCAACTCAATGAGCAGTTCTTC.

The V call is TRBV6-1, the J call TRBJ1-1, with D perhaps matching TRBD1 (6 bases). The CDR3 totals 13 residues. V lost 1 base and J 8 bases, leaving 11 bases between the germline ends. The V gene's germline CDR1 is MNHNS and CDR2 SASEGT. CDR3 amino acids: CASSEGTEGEAFF. DNA of the CDR3: TGTGCCAGCAGTGAAGGGACAGAGGGGGAAGCTTTCTTT.

V is TRBV30 and J is TRBJ1-5; 7 nucleotides match TRBD1. J gave up 4 bases and V 2 bases, and 5 bases lay outside the gene matches. Germline V lookup: CDR1 GTSNPN, CDR2 SVGIG (reference sequence). CDR3 length: 14 amino acids. This CDR3 reads CAWSTGQINQPQHF. The CDR3 DNA follows: TGTGCCTGGAGTACGGGACAGATAAATCAGCCCCAGCATTTT.

V and J are TRBV28 and TRBJ2-7, with 7 positions matching TRBD1. The CDR3 length is 15 residues. Germline trimming cut 3 bases from V and 7 bases from J; bases unmatched to any gene: 12. From germline, CDR1 is MDHEN and CDR2 SYDVKM. CDR3 nucleotide sequence: TGTGCCAGCAGTTTCATCCCGGGACAGCCGCGGGAGCAGTACTTC. Amino acid sequence: CASSFIPGQPREQYF.

This chain connects TRBV2 to TRBJ2-3; D is ambiguous. Trimming took 2 bases from V and 0 from J, leaving 12 bases between them. The CDR3 contains 16 residues. CDR1 and CDR2 (germline): SNHLY, FYNNEI. The CDR3 coding sequence is TGTGCCAGCAGTGAACTTTACAGTTCTAGCACAGATACGCAGTATTTT. It is translated as CASSELYSSSTDTQYF.

This chain connects TRBV9 to TRBJ1-1; D remains ambiguous. The CDR3 runs to 14 residues. The germline gives CDR1 SGDLS, CDR2 YYNGEE. The V gene lost 4 bases and the J gene lost 1 base, with 11 bases spanning the gap. CDR3 coding DNA: TGTGCCAGCAGCCCAGCTCTAGGGAACACTGAAGCTTTCTTT. Translated, it gives CASSPALGNTEAFF.